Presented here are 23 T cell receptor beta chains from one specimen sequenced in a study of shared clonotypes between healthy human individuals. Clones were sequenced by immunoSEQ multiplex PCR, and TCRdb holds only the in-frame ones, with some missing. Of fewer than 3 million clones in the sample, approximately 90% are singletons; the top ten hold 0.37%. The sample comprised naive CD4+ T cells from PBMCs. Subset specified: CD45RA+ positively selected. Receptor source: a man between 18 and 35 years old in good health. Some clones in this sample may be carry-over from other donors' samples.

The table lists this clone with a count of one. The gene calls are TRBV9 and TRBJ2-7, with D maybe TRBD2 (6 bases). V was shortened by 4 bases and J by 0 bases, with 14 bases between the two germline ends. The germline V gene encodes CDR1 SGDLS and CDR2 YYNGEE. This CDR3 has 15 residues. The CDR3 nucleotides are TGTGCCAGCAGCCGGCGGGGCGAGGCCTCCTACGAGCAGTACTTC. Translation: CASSRRGEASYEQYF.

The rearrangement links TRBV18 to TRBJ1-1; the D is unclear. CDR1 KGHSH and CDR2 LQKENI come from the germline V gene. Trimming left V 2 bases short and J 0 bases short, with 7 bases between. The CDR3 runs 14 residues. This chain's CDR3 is CASSPASMNTEAFF. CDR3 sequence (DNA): TGTGCCAGCTCACCAGCCAGCATGAACACTGAAGCTTTCTTT.

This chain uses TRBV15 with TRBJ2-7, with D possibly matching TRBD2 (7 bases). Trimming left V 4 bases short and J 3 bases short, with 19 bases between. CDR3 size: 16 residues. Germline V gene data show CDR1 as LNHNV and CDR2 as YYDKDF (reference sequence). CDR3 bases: TGTGCCACCAGCACCGGAGGGGGGGGGCCCGGCTACGAGCAGTACTTC. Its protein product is CATSTGGGGPGYEQYF. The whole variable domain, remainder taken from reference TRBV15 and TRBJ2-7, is DAMVIQNPRYQVTQFGKPVTLSCSQTLNHNVMYWYQQKSSQAPKLLFHYYDKDFNNEADTPDNFQSRRPNTSFCFLDIRSPGLGDTAMYLCATSTGGGGPGYEQYFGPGTRLTVT.

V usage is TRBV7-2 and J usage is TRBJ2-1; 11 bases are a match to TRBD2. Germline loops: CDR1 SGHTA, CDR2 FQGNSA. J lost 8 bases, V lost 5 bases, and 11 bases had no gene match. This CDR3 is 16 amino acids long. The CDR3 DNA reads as TGTGCCAGCAGCCCCACCCTAGCGGGAGGTAGATATGAGCAGTTCTTC. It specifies CASSPTLAGGRYEQFF.

The CDR3 sequence is CASSPRTGNEQYF. CDR3 DNA sequence: TGTGCCAGCAGTCCACGGACAGGGAACGAGCAGTACTTC. The chain recombines TRBV2 with TRBJ2-7, with 8 nucleotides matching TRBD1. The trim removed 5 bases at V and 5 bases at J, leaving 5 bases unmatched. CDR1 is SNHLY and CDR2 is FYNNEI in the germline V gene. This CDR3 region has 13 residues.

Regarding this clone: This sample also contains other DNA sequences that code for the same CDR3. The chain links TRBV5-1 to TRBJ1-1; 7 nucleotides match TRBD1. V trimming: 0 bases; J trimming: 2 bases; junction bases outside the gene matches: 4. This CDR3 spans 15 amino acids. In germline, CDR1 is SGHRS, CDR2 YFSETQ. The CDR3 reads CASSLAGQINTEAFF. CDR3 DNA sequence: TGCGCCAGCAGCTTGGCGGGACAGATCAACACTGAAGCTTTCTTT.

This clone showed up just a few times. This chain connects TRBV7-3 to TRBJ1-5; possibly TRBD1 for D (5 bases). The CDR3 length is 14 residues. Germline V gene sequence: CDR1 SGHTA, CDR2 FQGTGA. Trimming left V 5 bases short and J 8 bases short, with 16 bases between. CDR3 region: CASSVLGGLEPQHF. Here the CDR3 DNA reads TGTGCCAGCAGCGTCTTGGGGGGTCTAGAGCCCCAGCATTTT.

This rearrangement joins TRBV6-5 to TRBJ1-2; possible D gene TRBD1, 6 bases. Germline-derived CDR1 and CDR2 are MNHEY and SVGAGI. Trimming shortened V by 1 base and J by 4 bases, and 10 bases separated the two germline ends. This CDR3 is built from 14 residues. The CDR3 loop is CASSYFRGAYGYTF. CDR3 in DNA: TGTGCCAGCAGTTACTTCCGGGGGGCCTATGGCTACACCTTC.

The CDR3 spells CASSLPATYEQYF. CDR3 in DNA: TGTGCCAGCAGTCTCCCAGCAACCTACGAGCAGTACTTC. The chain joins TRBV28 to TRBJ2-7; the D is unclear. The ends were cut back, 5 bases at V and 2 bases at J, with 10 bases in the middle. CDR1 MDHEN and CDR2 SYDVKM come from the germline V gene. CDR3 length equals 13 residues.

The CDR3 loop is CASSPGFLDTNYGYTF. Here the CDR3 DNA reads TGTGCCAGCAGCCCCGGATTTTTGGACACCAACTATGGCTACACCTTC. V is TRBV28 and J is TRBJ1-2, with a weak D call TRBD1 (5 bases). The length of the CDR3 is 16 residues. The V end was cut by 6 bases, the J end by 2 bases, with 19 bases between. Germline V lookup: CDR1 MDHEN, CDR2 SYDVKM.

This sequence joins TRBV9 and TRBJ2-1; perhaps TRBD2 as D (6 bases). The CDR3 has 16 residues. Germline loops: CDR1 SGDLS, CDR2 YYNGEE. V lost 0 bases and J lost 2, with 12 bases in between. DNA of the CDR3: TGTGCCAGCAGCGTAGCCGGGACTCTAACCTACAATGAGCAGTTCTTC. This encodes CASSVAGTLTYNEQFF. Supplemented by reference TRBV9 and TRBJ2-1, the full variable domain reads DSGVTQTPKHLITATGQRVTLRCSPRSGDLSVYWYQQSLDQGLQFLIQYYNGEERAKGNILERFSAQQFPDLHSELNLSSLELGDSALYFCASSVAGTLTYNEQFFGPGTRLTVL.

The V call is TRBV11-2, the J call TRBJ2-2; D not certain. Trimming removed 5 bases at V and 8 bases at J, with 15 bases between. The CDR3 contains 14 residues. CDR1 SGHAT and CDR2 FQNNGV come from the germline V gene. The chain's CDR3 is CASSKARGRGELFF. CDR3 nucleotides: TGTGCCAGCAGCAAAGCAAGAGGAAGGGGGGAGCTGTTTTTT. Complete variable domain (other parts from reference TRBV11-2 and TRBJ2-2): EAGVAQSPRYKIIEKRQSVAFWCNPISGHATLYWYQQILGQGPKLLIQFQNNGVVDDSQLPKDRFSAERLKGVDSTLKIQPAKLEDSAVYLCASSKARGRGELFFGEGSRLTVL.

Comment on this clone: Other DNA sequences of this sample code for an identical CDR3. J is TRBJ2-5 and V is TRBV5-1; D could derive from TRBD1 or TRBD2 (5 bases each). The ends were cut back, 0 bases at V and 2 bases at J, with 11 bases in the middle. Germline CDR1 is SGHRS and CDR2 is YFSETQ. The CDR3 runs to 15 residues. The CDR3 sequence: CASSLGQGVQETQYF. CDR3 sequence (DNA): TGCGCCAGCAGCTTGGGGCAGGGAGTTCAAGAGACCCAGTACTTC.

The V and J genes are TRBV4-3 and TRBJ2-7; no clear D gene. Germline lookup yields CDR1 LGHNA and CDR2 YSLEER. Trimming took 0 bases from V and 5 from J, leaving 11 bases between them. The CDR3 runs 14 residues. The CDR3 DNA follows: TGCGCCAGCAGCCAAGATCGGGCTCGGCACGAGCAGTACTTC. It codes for CASSQDRARHEQYF.

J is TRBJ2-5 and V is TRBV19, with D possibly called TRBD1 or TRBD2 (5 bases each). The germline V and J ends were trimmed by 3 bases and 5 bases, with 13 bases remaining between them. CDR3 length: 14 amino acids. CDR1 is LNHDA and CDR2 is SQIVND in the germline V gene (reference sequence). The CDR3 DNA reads TGTGCCAGTAGTATGGGGGTGGGGCGCGAGACCCAGTACTTC. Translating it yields CASSMGVGRETQYF.

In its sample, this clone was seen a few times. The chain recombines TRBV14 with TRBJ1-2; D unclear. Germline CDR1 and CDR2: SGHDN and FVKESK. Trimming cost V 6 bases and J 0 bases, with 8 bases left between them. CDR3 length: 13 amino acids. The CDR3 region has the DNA TGTGCCAGCAGTCGGCCTGCTAACTATGGCTACACCTTC. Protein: CASSRPANYGYTF.

This CDR3 is CASSQGTVAYEQYF. CDR3 DNA sequence: TGTGCCAGCAGCCAGGGGACGGTGGCCTACGAGCAGTACTTC. The V gene is TRBV7-3, the J gene TRBJ2-7; D is possibly TRBD1 (6 bases). The CDR3 totals 14 residues. V lost 5 bases and J lost 2, with 13 bases in between. The germline V gene encodes CDR1 SGHTA and CDR2 FQGTGA.

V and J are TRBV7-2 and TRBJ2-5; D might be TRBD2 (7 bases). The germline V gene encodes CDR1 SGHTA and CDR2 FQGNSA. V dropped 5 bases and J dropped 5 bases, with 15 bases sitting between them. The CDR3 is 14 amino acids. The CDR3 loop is CASSRGGGLETQYF. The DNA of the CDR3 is TGTGCCAGCAGCAGAGGGGGGGGGCTGGAGACCCAGTACTTC.

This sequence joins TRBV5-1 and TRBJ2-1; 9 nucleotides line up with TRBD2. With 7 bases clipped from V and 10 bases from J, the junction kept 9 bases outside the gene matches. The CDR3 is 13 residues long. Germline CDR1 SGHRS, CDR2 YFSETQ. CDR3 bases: TGCGCCAGCGGCACCCCCGGGACTAGCGAGCAGTTCTTC. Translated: CASGTPGTSEQFF.

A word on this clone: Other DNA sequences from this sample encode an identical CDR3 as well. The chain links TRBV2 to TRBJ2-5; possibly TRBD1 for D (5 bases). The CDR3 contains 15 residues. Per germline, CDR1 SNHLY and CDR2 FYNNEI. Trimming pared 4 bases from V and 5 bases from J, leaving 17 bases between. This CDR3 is CASSGGLAGMETQYF. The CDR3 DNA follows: TGTGCCAGCAGTGGGGGATTAGCAGGGATGGAGACCCAGTACTTC.

The CDR3 DNA sequence: TGTGCCAGCAGCCCCCCCTACCAAGAGACCCAGTACTTC. This gives the protein CASSPPYQETQYF. V and J are TRBV7-2 and TRBJ2-5; D uncertain. This CDR3 region has 13 residues. Germline V gives CDR1 SGHTA, CDR2 FQGNSA. V lost 5 bases to trimming and J lost 0 bases, with 7 bases between them.

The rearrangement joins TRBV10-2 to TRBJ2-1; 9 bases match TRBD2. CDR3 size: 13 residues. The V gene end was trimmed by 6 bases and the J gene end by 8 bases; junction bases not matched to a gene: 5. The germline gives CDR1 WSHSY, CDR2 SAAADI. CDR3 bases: TGCGCCAGCAGGGCTAGCGGGAATGATGAGCAGTTCTTC. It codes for CASRASGNDEQFF.

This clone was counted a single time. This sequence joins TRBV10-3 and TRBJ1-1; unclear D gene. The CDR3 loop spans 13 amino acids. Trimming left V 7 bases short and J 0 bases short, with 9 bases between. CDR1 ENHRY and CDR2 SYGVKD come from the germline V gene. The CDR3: CAITLGLNTEAFF. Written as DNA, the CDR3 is TGTGCCATCACTTTGGGCTTGAACACTGAAGCTTTCTTT.